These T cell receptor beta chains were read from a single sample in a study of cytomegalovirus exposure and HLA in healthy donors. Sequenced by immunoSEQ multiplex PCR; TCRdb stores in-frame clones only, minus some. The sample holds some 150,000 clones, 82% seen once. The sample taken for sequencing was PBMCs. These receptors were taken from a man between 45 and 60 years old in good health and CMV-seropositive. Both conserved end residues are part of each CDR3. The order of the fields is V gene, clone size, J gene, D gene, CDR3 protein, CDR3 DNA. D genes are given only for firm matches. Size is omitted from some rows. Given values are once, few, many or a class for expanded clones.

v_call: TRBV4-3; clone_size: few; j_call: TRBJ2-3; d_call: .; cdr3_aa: CASSHSQWNTQYF; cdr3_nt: TGCGCCAGCAGCCATAGCCAATGGAATACGCAGTATTTT
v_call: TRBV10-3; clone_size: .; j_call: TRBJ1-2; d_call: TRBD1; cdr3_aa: CATHGQGWNGYTF; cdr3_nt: TGTGCCACCCACGGACAGGGCTGGAATGGCTACACCTTC
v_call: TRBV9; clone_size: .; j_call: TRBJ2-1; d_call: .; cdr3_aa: CASSPKEDLQFF; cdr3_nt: TGTGCCAGCAGCCCAAAGGAGGATTTGCAGTTCTTC
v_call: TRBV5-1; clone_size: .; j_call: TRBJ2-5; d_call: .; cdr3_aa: CASSLWGGPQETQYF; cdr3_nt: TGCGCCAGCAGCTTATGGGGGGGCCCCCAAGAGACCCAGTACTTC
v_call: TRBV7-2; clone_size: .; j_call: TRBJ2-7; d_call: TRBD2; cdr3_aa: CASSLVSGGVWAGEQYF; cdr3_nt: TGTGCCAGCAGCTTAGTTAGCGGGGGGGTCTGGGCTGGAGAGCAGTACTTC
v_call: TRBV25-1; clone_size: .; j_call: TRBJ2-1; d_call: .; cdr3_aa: CASSGTLFNEQFF; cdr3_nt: TGTGCCAGCAGCGGGACTCTTTTCAATGAGCAGTTCTTC
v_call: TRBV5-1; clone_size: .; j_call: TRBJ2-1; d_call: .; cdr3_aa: CASSSQGTYNEQFF; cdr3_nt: TGCGCCAGCAGCTCTCAGGGGACCTACAATGAGCAGTTCTTC
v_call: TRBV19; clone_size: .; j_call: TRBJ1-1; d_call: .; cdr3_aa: CASTPRRGNMNTEAFF; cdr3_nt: TGTGCCAGTACCCCGCGGAGGGGAAATATGAACACTGAAGCTTTCTTT
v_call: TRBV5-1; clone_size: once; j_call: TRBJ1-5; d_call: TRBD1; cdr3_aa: CASSPYPTGGRYQPQHF; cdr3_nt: TGCGCCAGCAGCCCGTACCCGACAGGGGGGCGGTATCAGCCCCAGCATTTT
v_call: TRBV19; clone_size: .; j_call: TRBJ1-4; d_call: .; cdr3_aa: CARGQSQGNEKLFF; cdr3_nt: TGTGCCAGAGGACAGTCCCAAGGTAATGAAAAACTGTTTTTT
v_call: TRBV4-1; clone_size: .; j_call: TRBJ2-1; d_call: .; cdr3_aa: CASSQRRWNEQFF; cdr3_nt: TGCGCCAGCAGCCAACGGAGATGGAATGAGCAGTTCTTC
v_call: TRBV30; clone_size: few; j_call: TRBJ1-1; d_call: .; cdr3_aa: CVGGDTEAFF; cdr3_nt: TGTGTAGGCGGGGACACTGAAGCTTTCTTT
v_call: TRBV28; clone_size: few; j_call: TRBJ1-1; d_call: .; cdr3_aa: CASKNSGLTEAFF; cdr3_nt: TGTGCCAGCAAAAATTCAGGGCTCACTGAAGCTTTCTTT
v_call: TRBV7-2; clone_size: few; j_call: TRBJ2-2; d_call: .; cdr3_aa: CASSFWLATNTGELFF; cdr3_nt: TGTGCCAGCAGCTTTTGGCTAGCTACGAACACCGGGGAGCTGTTTTTT
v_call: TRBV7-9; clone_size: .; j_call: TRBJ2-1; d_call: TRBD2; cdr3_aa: CASSFLLAGNNEQFF; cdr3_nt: TGTGCCAGCAGCTTCTTGCTAGCGGGAAACAATGAGCAGTTCTTC
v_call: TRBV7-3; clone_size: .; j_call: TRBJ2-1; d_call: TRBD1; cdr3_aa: CASSPGQYNEQFF; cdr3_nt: TGTGCCAGCAGCCCGGGACAGTACAATGAGCAGTTCTTC
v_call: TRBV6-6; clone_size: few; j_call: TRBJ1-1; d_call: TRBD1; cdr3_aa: CASSYRQGAGTEAFF; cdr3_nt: TGTGCCAGCAGTTACCGACAGGGGGCCGGCACTGAAGCTTTCTTT
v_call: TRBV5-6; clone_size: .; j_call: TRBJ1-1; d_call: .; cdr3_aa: CASSLQGSDTEAFF; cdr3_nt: TGTGCCAGCAGCTTGCAGGGTTCGGACACTGAAGCTTTCTTT
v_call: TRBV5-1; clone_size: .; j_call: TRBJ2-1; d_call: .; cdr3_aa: CASSLASYNEQFF; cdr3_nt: TGCGCCAGCAGCTTGGCGAGCTACAATGAGCAGTTCTTC
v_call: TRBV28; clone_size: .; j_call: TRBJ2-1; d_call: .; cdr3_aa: CASSPPAHNEQFF; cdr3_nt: TGTGCCAGCAGTCCCCCAGCGCACAATGAGCAGTTCTTC
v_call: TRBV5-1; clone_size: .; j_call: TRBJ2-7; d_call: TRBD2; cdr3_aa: CASSLTSSGVYEQYF; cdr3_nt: TGCGCCAGCAGCTTGACCTCTAGCGGAGTTTACGAGCAGTACTTC
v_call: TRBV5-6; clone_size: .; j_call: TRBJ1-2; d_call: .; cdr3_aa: CASRRSGNNYGYTF; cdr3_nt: TGTGCCAGCAGACGTTCGGGAAACAACTATGGCTACACCTTC
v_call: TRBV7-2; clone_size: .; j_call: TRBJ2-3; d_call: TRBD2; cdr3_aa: CASSSRPGLAALTDTQYF; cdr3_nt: TGTGCCAGCAGCTCCCGCCCGGGACTAGCGGCGCTCACAGATACGCAGTATTTT
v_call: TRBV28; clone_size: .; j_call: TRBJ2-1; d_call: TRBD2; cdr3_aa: CASKTLAGGNNEQFF; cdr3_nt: TGTGCCAGCAAAACCCTAGCGGGAGGAAACAATGAGCAGTTCTTC
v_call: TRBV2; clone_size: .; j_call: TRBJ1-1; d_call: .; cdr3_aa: CASSERRMNTEAFF; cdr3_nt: TGTGCCAGCAGTGAACGGAGGATGAACACTGAAGCTTTCTTT
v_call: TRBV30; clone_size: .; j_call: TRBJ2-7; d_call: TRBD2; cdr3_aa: CARAAGGTYEQYF; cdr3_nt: TGTGCCCGGGCAGCGGGAGGAACCTACGAGCAGTACTTC
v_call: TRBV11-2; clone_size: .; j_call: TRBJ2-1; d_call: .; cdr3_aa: CASSLVYYRGGTDNEQFF; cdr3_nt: TGTGCCAGCAGCTTAGTATACTACCGCGGGGGGACAGACAATGAGCAGTTCTTC
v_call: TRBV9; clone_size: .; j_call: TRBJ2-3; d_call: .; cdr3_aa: CASSDDRDTQYF; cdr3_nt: TGTGCCAGCAGCGACGACAGAGATACGCAGTATTTT
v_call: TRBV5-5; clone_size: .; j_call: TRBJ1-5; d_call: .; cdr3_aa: CASSATGNSNQPQHF; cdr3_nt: TGTGCCAGCAGCGCAACAGGGAATAGCAATCAGCCCCAGCATTTT
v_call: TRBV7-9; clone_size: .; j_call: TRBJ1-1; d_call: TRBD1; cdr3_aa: CASSGTGGWEHTEAFF; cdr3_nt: TGTGCCAGCAGCGGCACAGGGGGCTGGGAACACACTGAAGCTTTCTTT
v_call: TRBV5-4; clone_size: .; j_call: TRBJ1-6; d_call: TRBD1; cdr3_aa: CASSLRTGDNSPLHF; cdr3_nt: TGTGCCAGCAGCTTGCGGACAGGGGATAATTCACCCCTCCACTTT
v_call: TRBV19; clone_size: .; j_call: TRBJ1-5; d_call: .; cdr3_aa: CASSIPRWGGNQPQHF; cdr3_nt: TGTGCCAGTAGTATACCCCGTTGGGGGGGCAATCAGCCCCAGCATTTT
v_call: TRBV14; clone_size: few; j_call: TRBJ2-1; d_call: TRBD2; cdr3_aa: CASSRLAADNEQFF; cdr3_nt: TGTGCCAGCAGCCGTCTAGCGGCGGACAATGAGCAGTTCTTC
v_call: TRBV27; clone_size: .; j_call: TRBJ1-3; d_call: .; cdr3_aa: CASSEQGRNTIYF; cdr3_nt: TGTGCCAGCAGTGAGCAGGGCCGAAACACCATATATTTT
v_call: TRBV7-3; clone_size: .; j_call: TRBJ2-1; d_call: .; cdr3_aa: CASSSGLPYNEQFF; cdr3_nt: TGTGCCAGCAGCTCCGGACTTCCTTACAATGAGCAGTTCTTC
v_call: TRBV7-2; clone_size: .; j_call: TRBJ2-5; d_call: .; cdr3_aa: CASSGNRDTNF; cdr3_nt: TGTGCCAGCAGCGGAAACCGGGACACAAACTTC
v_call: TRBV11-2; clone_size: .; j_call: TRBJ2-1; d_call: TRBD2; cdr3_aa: CASSLEAGVYNEQFF; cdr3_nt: TGTGCCAGCAGCTTAGAGGCGGGAGTCTACAATGAGCAGTTCTTC
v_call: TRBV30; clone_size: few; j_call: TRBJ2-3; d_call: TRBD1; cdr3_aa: CAWRSDRGASDTQYF; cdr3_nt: TGTGCCTGGAGGTCAGACAGGGGGGCGAGTGATACGCAGTATTTT
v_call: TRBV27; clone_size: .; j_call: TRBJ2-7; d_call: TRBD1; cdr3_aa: CASSSTGTGGDEQYF; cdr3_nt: TGTGCCAGCAGTTCTACCGGGACAGGGGGGGATGAGCAGTACTTC
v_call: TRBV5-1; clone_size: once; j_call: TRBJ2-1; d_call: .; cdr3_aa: CASSPQGNNNNEQFF; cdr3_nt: TGCGCCAGCAGCCCGCAGGGTAACAATAACAATGAGCAGTTCTTC
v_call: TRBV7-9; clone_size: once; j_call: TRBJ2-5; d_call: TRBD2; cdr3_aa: CASIDGGWQETQYF; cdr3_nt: TGTGCCAGTATAGACGGGGGGTGGCAAGAGACCCAGTACTTC
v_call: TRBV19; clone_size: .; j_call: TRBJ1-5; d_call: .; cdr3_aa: CASSIPGPQHF; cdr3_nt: TGTGCCAGTAGCATCCCAGGGCCCCAGCATTTT
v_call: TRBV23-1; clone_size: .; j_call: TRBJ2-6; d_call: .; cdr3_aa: CASSPYRQGAGANVLTF; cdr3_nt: TGCGCCAGCAGTCCCTATCGCCAGGGCGCTGGGGCCAACGTCCTGACTTTC
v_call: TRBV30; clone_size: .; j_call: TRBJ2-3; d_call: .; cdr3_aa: CAWSVDTATDTQYF; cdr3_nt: TGTGCCTGGAGTGTAGACACGGCGACAGATACGCAGTATTTT
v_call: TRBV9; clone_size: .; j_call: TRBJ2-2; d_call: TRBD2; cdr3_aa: CASRSGSGGRATGELFF; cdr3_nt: TGTGCCAGCAGGTCCGGTTCAGGCGGGAGGGCGACCGGGGAGCTGTTTTTT
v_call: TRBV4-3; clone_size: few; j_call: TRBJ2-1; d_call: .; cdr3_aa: CASSQDKQGYEQFF; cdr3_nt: TGCGCCAGCAGCCAAGATAAACAGGGCTATGAGCAGTTCTTC
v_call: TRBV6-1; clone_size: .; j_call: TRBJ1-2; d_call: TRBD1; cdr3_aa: CASRNTGARGYTF; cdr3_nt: TGTGCCAGCAGGAATACAGGGGCTCGCGGCTACACCTTC
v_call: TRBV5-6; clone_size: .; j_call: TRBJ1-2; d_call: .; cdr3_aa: CASSSNPGGYTF; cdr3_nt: TGTGCCAGCAGCTCAAACCCGGGTGGCTACACCTTC
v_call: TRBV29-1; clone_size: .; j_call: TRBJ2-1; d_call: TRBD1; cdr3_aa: CSATPRDRTYNEQFF; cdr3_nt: TGCAGCGCCACTCCCCGGGACAGGACCTACAATGAGCAGTTCTTC
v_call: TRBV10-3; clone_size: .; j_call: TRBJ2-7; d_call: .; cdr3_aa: CAISDNTLTGYEQYF; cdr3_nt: TGTGCCATCAGCGACAACACTCTAACAGGGTACGAGCAGTACTTC
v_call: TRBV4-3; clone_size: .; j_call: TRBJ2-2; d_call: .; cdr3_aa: CASSHDMFGGELFF; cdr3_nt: TGCGCCAGCAGCCACGACATGTTCGGCGGGGAGCTGTTTTTT
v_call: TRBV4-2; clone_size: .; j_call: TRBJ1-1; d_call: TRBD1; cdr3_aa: CASSQQPGTGGFRTEAFF; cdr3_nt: TGTGCCAGCAGCCAACAACCCGGGACAGGGGGCTTTAGGACTGAAGCTTTCTTT
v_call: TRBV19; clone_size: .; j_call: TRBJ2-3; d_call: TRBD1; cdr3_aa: CASSSGQGLGTDTQYF; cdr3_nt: TGTGCCAGTAGTTCTGGACAGGGTCTTGGCACAGATACGCAGTATTTT